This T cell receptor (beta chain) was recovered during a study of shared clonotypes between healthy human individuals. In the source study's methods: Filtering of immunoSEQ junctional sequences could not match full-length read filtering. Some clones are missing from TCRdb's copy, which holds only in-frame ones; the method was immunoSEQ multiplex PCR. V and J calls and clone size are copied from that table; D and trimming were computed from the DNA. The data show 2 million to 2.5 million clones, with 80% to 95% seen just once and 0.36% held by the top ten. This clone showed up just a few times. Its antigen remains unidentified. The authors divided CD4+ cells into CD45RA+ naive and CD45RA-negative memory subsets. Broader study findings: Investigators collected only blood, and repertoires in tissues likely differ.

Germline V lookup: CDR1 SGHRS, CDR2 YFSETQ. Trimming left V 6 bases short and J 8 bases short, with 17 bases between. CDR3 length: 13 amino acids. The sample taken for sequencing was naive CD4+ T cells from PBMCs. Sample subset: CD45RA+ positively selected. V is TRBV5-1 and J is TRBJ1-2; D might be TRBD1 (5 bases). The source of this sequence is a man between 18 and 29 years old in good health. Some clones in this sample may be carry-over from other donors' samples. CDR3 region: CASKEAGNLGYTF. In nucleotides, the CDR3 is TGCGCCAGCAAGGAGGCAGGGAATTTAGGCTACACCTTC.